What follows is one T cell receptor beta chain and its context. No glioblastoma patient carried an isocitrate dehydrogenase mutation. Amplification used 60 V beta primers and 13 J beta primers. Sequenced by immunoSEQ multiplex PCR; TCRdb stores in-frame clones only, minus some. The sample consists of roughly 82,000 clones, about 90% of them appearing once. The data belong to a study of glioma-infiltrating T cells after dendritic cell vaccination. Study background: Dendritic cell vaccination trial patients had either newly diagnosed or recurrent glioblastoma.

CDR3 length: 15 amino acids. V dropped 5 bases and J dropped 6; count of bases not matched to a gene: 11. Germline CDR1 SEHNR, CDR2 FQNEAQ (reference sequence). The chain employs TRBV7-9 and TRBJ2-7, with 9 bases matching TRBD2. This receptor was taken from a human donor with glioblastoma. This material consisted of blood, taken before dendritic cell vaccination. In DNA, the CDR3 is TGTGCCAGCAGCCCCGCGGGGGGGCCCCGTAGCGAGCAGTACTTC. It yields the protein CASSPAGGPRSEQYF.